These T cell receptor beta chains were read from a single sample in a study of T cell repertoires in cytomegalovirus infection. From the reads, TCRdb called clonotypes with MiXCR, one entry per CDR3 protein. The sample holds about half a million distinct CDR3 sequences; around 30% are singletons and the top ten take roughly 17%. Their antigens remain unidentified. This sample comprised cultured PBMCs, obtained from culture after CMV antigen stimulation. The receptors shown here come from a human donor in good health (CMV status not recorded). Some clones in this sample may be carry-over from other donors' samples. The CDR3 runs from the conserved cysteine through the conserved F or W. The D gene is left open where the match is weak. Not every row has a clone size; where given, it reads once, few, many or a size class.

length: 14
size: many
V: TRBV7-8
D: .
J: TRBJ1-5
CDR3: CASSPVDSNQPQHF
DNA: TGTGCCAGCAGCCCGGTCGATAGCAATCAGCCCCAGCATTTT

length: 16
size: .
V: TRBV7-3
D: .
J: TRBJ2-2
CDR3: CASRPLGLKNTGELFF
DNA: TGTGCCAGCAGGCCCCTGGGACTTAAGAACACCGGGGAGCTGTTTTTT

length: 13
size: many
V: TRBV6-4
D: .
J: TRBJ1-2
CDR3: CASSDSEGGSYTF
DNA: TGTGCCAGCAGTGACTCAGAAGGGGGGAGCTACACCTTC

length: 15
size: .
V: TRBV30
D: TRBD2
J: TRBJ2-3
CDR3: CAWVSGLTNTDTQYF
DNA: TGTGCCTGGGTCTCGGGACTAACCAACACAGATACGCAGTATTTT

length: 11
size: .
V: TRBV11-3
D: .
J: TRBJ2-3
CDR3: CASPSTDTQYF
DNA: TGTGCCAGTCCGAGCACAGATACGCAGTATTTT

length: 15
size: .
V: TRBV10-3
D: .
J: TRBJ1-1
CDR3: CAISESIRLNTEAFF
DNA: TGTGCCATCAGTGAGTCGATTCGGCTGAACACTGAAGCTTTCTTT

length: 12
size: .
V: TRBV12-3/TRBV12-4
D: .
J: TRBJ1-4
CDR3: CASSLPPEKLFF
DNA: TGTGCCAGCAGTCTTCCCCCAGAAAAACTGTTTTTT

length: 16
size: .
V: TRBV7-2
D: TRBD2
J: TRBJ2-3
CDR3: CASSLVREVNTDTQYF
DNA: TGTGCCAGCAGCCTCGTGCGGGAGGTGAACACAGATACGCAGTATTTT

length: 15
size: .
V: TRBV14
D: TRBD1
J: TRBJ1-4
CDR3: CASSPPTGRREKLFF
DNA: TGTGCCAGCAGCCCCCCGACAGGGAGGAGGGAAAAACTGTTTTTT

length: 15
size: once
V: TRBV19
D: TRBD1
J: TRBJ1-5
CDR3: CASSPRTGYYQPQHF
DNA: TGTGCCAGTAGTCCCCGGACAGGGTATTATCAGCCCCAGCATTTT

length: 13
size: few
V: TRBV7-3
D: .
J: TRBJ2-7
CDR3: CASSLTSGTEQYF
DNA: TGTGCCAGCAGCTTAACTTCCGGAACCGAGCAGTACTTC

length: 14
size: .
V: TRBV28
D: .
J: TRBJ1-1
CDR3: CASSLGGQEEKAFF
DNA: TGTGCCAGCAGTTTAGGTGGTCAGGAAGAGAAAGCTTTCTTT

length: 11
size: .
V: TRBV6-6
D: .
J: TRBJ1-1
CDR3: CASRREGPAFF
DNA: TGTGCCAGCAGAAGAGAGGGGCCAGCTTTCTTT

length: 14
size: few
V: TRBV7-2
D: .
J: TRBJ2-3
CDR3: CASSQRSPPDTQYF
DNA: TGTGCCAGCAGCCAAAGGAGTCCCCCAGATACGCAGTATTTT

length: 11
size: .
V: TRBV20-1
D: .
J: TRBJ2-3
CDR3: CSAGGRGTQYF
DNA: TGCAGTGCCGGAGGGAGAGGAACGCAGTATTTT

length: 15
size: .
V: TRBV20-1
D: TRBD2
J: TRBJ2-1
CDR3: CSAPTVLAGRNEQFF
DNA: TGCAGTGCCCCCACGGTACTAGCGGGACGCAATGAGCAGTTCTTC

length: 12
size: .
V: TRBV7-9
D: .
J: TRBJ1-2
CDR3: CASTQTDSSYTF
DNA: TGTGCCAGCACCCAAACGGACTCTTCCTACACCTTC

length: 14
size: few
V: TRBV19
D: TRBD1
J: TRBJ1-2
CDR3: CASSQPGQGYGYTF
DNA: TGTGCCAGTAGTCAGCCGGGACAGGGCTATGGCTACACCTTC

length: 15
size: .
V: TRBV7-3
D: TRBD2
J: TRBJ2-7
CDR3: CASSLFSSGNYEQYF
DNA: TGTGCCAGCAGCTTATTTTCCAGCGGGAACTACGAGCAGTACTTC

length: 16
size: .
V: TRBV4-2
D: .
J: TRBJ2-3
CDR3: CASSQDWADSTDTQYF
DNA: TGCGCCAGCAGCCAAGATTGGGCAGATAGCACAGATACGCAGTATTTT

length: 17
size: .
V: TRBV6-6
D: TRBD1
J: TRBJ1-2
CDR3: CASRTGQPGILNYGYTF
DNA: TGTGCCAGCAGAACGGGACAGCCGGGGATCCTTAACTATGGCTACACCTTC

length: 13
size: once
V: TRBV30
D: .
J: TRBJ2-1
CDR3: CAWRRGAGNEQFF
DNA: TGTGCCTGGAGGAGGGGTGCGGGAAATGAGCAGTTCTTC